The 27 T cell receptor beta chains given below trace back to one sample, sequenced in a study of metastatic and nonmetastatic thyroid tumors. TCRdb reprocessed the PCR reads via MiXCR. The repertoire holds more than 90,000 clones, with about 13% as singletons. Thyroid surgery was performed in patients who had received no treatment beforehand. The sequenced sample consisted of blood. The source is a female donor with papillary thyroid cancer or a benign thyroid nodule (not recorded which). Some clones in this sample may be carry-over from other donors' samples.

Points on this clone: Possible read error: a much larger clone is one base away. The same CDR3 can be traced to other DNA sequences in this sample. This chain links TRBV19 with TRBJ2-1; D not certain. Germline loops: CDR1 LNHDA, CDR2 SQIVND (reference sequence). This CDR3 is 11 amino acids long. V lost 3 bases and J 6 bases, leaving 3 bases between the germline ends. The CDR3 DNA reads as TGTGCCAGTAGTATTGGCAATGAGCAGTTCTTC. Translation gives CASSIGNEQFF.

This clone was seen repeatedly, ten times or more. The chain joins TRBV11-1 to TRBJ2-1; 8 bases align to TRBD2. Looked up from germline, CDR1 is SGHAT and CDR2 is FQDESV (reference sequence). With V trimmed by 1 base and J by 7 bases, 12 bases remained unmatched. The CDR3 spans 17 residues. CDR3 amino acids: CASSLVAAGVLTNEQFF. The CDR3, as DNA: TGTGCCAGCAGCTTAGTGGCAGCGGGAGTGTTAACGAATGAGCAGTTCTTC.

This clone was counted at least ten times. This chain uses TRBV7-2 with TRBJ1-6, with 10 bases fitting TRBD1. Germline V CDR1 and CDR2: SGHTA, FQGNSA. V lost 5 bases to trimming and J lost 11 bases; unmatched junction nucleotides: 6. The CDR3 runs 14 residues. This CDR3 reads CASSLDRGRPPLHF. CDR3 in DNA: TGTGCCAGCAGCCTTGACAGGGGGCGGCCACCCCTCCACTTT.

In its sample, this clone was seen many times. The chain combines TRBV5-6 with TRBJ1-6, with D possibly matching TRBD1 (6 bases). The CDR3 runs 15 residues. Trimming removed 1 base from V and 1 base from J, with 6 bases in between. The germline gives CDR1 SGHDT, CDR2 YYEEEE. Here the CDR3 DNA reads TGTGCCAGCAGCTTGAGGGGGTCCTATAATTCACCCCTCCACTTT. Its translation is CASSLRGSYNSPLHF.

The gene calls are TRBV14 and TRBJ2-1, with 14 bases identical to TRBD2. V dropped 3 bases and J dropped 8; count of bases not matched to a gene: 21. The CDR3 consists of 21 residues. The germline V gene has CDR1 SGHDN and CDR2 FVKESK. Here the CDR3 DNA reads TGTGCCAGCAGCCATAGCACGGGACTAGCGGGAGAGATCTTCCCCCTCTATGAGCAGTTCTTC. Translation: CASSHSTGLAGEIFPLYEQFF.

This clone appeared many times. The chain combines TRBV7-9 with TRBJ2-2, with a weak D call TRBD2 (5 bases). V shed 4 bases and J shed 0 bases, with 12 bases lying between them. The CDR3 runs to 16 residues. Germline CDR1 reads SEHNR; CDR2 reads FQNEAQ (reference sequence). CDR3 bases: TGTGCCAGCAGCTCTCGGACTCTTACGAACACCGGGGAGCTGTTTTTT. The encoded protein is CASSSRTLTNTGELFF.

In the case of this clone: Germline is not matched at one junction end, which may reflect a read error. The chain combines TRBV11-2 with TRBJ1-4, with a tentative D call TRBD1 (6 bases). The CDR3 contains 14 residues. Germline CDR1 is SGHAT and CDR2 is FQNNGV. The CDR3 coding sequence is TGTTCCAGCAGCACTCACCGGACAGACGAAAAACTGTTCTTT. Encoded protein: CSSSTHRTDEKLFF.

This clone was seen once. CDR3 sequence reads: CASSARDRPKERSYNEQFF. As DNA, the CDR3 is TGTGCCAGCAGTGCCCGGGACAGGCCGAAGGAGAGGTCATACAATGAGCAGTTCTTC. This chain links TRBV2 with TRBJ2-1, with 8 bases aligning to TRBD1. Looked up from germline, CDR1 is SNHLY and CDR2 is FYNNEI. This CDR3 has 19 amino acids. With V trimmed by 4 bases and J by 4 bases, 18 bases remained unmatched. Looking up the rest from reference TRBV2 and TRBJ2-1 gives the full variable domain: EPEVTQTPSHQVTQMGQEVILRCVPISNHLYFYWYRQILGQKVEFLVSFYNNEISEKSEIFDDQFSVERPDGSNFTLKIRSTKLEDSAMYFCASSARDRPKERSYNEQFFGPGTRLTVL.

About this clone itself: Possible read error: a much larger clone is one base away. The chain uses TRBV19 and TRBJ1-5; no reliable D call. Germline CDR1 and CDR2: LNHDA and SQIVND (reference sequence). The CDR3 totals 16 residues. CDR3 sequence: CASSIFDGYSNQPHHF. CDR3 nucleotide sequence: TGTGCCAGTAGTATATTTGACGGATATAGCAATCAGCCCCATCATTTT.

Details on this clone: This may be a read error: a much more frequent sequence differs by one nucleotide. CDR3 loop: CATSRDLRGGRDEQFF. CDR3 sequence (DNA): TGTGCCACCAGCAGAGATTTGCGGGGGGGCCGCGATGAGCAGTTCTTC. This chain links TRBV15 with TRBJ2-1; 9 nucleotides agree with TRBD2. V trimming: 0 bases; J trimming: 8 bases; junction bases outside the gene matches: 8. The CDR3 extends over 16 amino acids. In germline, CDR1 is LNHNV, CDR2 YYDKDF (reference sequence).

This clone was recorded only once. Its ends do not fully match the called genes, so a read error is possible. V usage is TRBV6-2 or TRBV6-3 and J usage is TRBJ2-7; TRBD2 agrees at 7 bases. Germline assignment: CDR1 MNHEY and CDR2 SVGEGT. The CDR3 consists of 16 residues. The CDR3 here is CAISRIPSGRSYEQYF. CDR3 coding DNA: TGTGCCATCAGTCGGATCCCTAGCGGAAGATCCTACGAGCAGTACTTC.

This clone was detected ten times or more. V gene TRBV12-3 or TRBV12-4 combines with J gene TRBJ1-1, with TRBD1 as a possible D gene (5 bases). V gave up 8 bases and J gave up 0 bases, with 10 bases separating them. The length of the CDR3 is 13 residues. CDR3 amino acids: CASGGTVNTEAFF. The DNA of the CDR3 is TGTGCCAGCGGGGGTACCGTGAACACTGAAGCTTTCTTT.

This clone came up many times. V gene TRBV29-1 combines with J gene TRBJ1-1; 8 bases fit TRBD1. This CDR3 is built from 14 residues. Looked up from germline, CDR1 is SQVTM and CDR2 is ANQGSEA. V was clipped by 6 bases and J by 4 bases; unmatched bases: 10. The CDR3 here is CSVDIGGQATEAFF. CDR3 sequence (DNA): TGCAGCGTAGATATCGGGGGACAGGCCACTGAAGCTTTCTTT.

This rearrangement joins TRBV27 to TRBJ2-7, with 10 bases lining up with TRBD1. Germline V gene data show CDR1 as MNHEY and CDR2 as SMNVEV (reference sequence). This CDR3 has 13 amino acids. The J segment lost 7 bases and the V segment lost 4 bases, leaving 4 bases of the junction unmatched. The CDR3 region has the DNA TGTGCCAGCAGTTCCGGGACAGGGGATGAGCAGTACTTC. This gives the protein CASSSGTGDEQYF.

This clone was seen many times. The gene calls are TRBV4-2 and TRBJ2-7, with TRBD2 identical over 12 bases. The germline gives CDR1 LGHNA, CDR2 YNFKEQ. Trimming removed 4 bases from V and 5 bases from J; junction bases left unmatched: 9. CDR3 length equals 16 residues. The CDR3 is CASSRGASGRANEQYF. CDR3 coding DNA: TGTGCCAGCAGCCGTGGTGCTAGCGGGAGGGCCAACGAGCAGTACTTC.

This clone has a count of ten or more. This rearrangement joins TRBV2 to TRBJ2-1, with D maybe TRBD2 (6 bases). The CDR3 totals 13 residues. With 6 bases removed from V and 7 bases from J, the gap between germline ends came to 13 bases. Germline V gene lookup returns CDR1 SNHLY and CDR2 FYNNEI. CDR3 DNA sequence: TGTGCCAGCAGGGGAGGACACCTAAATGAGCAGTTCTTC. Translating it yields CASRGGHLNEQFF.

This clone showed up many times. The chain uses TRBV20-1 and TRBJ1-1; D is undetermined. V was trimmed by 2 bases and J by 9 bases, leaving 19 bases between them. The CDR3 loop spans 14 amino acids. Germline assignment: CDR1 DFQATT and CDR2 SNEGSKA (reference sequence). CDR3 nucleotide sequence: TGCAGTGCTAGAATCTCCGCGATGCGTGGGCAAGCTTTCTTT. Translated, it gives CSARISAMRGQAFF.

This clone was recorded at least ten times. The chain couples TRBV19 to TRBJ2-1, with TRBD2 as a possible D gene (6 bases). CDR1 LNHDA and CDR2 SQIVND come from the germline V gene (reference sequence). This CDR3 contains 15 residues. Trimming shortened V by 1 base and J by 10 bases, and 17 bases separated the two germline ends. The DNA for the CDR3 is TGTGCCAGTAGTATAGTCAGCGGGTCCGGTCGGGAGCAGTTCTTC. It encodes CASSIVSGSGREQFF.

This clone occurred many times. V usage is TRBV18 and J usage is TRBJ2-4, with a tentative D call TRBD1 (6 bases). The length of the CDR3 is 16 residues. CDR1 is KGHSH, CDR2 LQKENI, per germline. Trimming stripped 2 bases from V and 0 bases from J, with 11 bases between. The CDR3 protein is CASSPRDTIAKNIQYF. For the CDR3, the DNA is TGTGCCAGCTCACCAAGGGACACAATAGCCAAAAACATTCAGTACTTC.

The chain uses TRBV6-5 and TRBJ2-1, with TRBD2 identical over 8 bases. Germline-derived CDR1 and CDR2 are MNHEY and SVGAGI. This CDR3 comprises 13 residues. The junction had 8 bases not matched to a gene; V was cut back by 7 bases and J by 9 bases. The CDR3 loop is CASKFSGIGEQFF. The DNA for the CDR3 is TGTGCCAGCAAGTTTAGCGGGATAGGTGAGCAGTTCTTC.

This clone has at least ten counts. This chain connects TRBV6-2 or TRBV6-3 to TRBJ1-2; D remains ambiguous. The V gene's germline CDR1 is MNHEY and CDR2 SVGEGT. The CDR3 contains 12 residues. Trimming stripped 7 bases from V and 5 bases from J, with 11 bases between. The chain's CDR3 is CASTDHHYGYTF. The CDR3 region has the DNA TGTGCCAGCACGGACCACCATTATGGCTACACCTTC.

There are a few counts of this clone. This sequence joins TRBV19 and TRBJ2-5, with TRBD2 matching over 12 bases. V was pared by 1 base and J by 3 bases, with 15 bases of the junction left unmatched. Germline V lookup: CDR1 LNHDA, CDR2 SQIVND (reference sequence). The CDR3 loop spans 20 amino acids. For the CDR3, the DNA is TGTGCCAGTAGTATAGGTTTTTCACCGAGTTGGACTAGCGGGAAAGAGACCCAGTACTTC. Translation: CASSIGFSPSWTSGKETQYF. Together with reference TRBV19 and TRBJ2-5, the CDR3 gives the full variable domain: DGGITQSPKYLFRKEGQNVTLSCEQNLNHDAMYWYRQDPGQGLRLIYYSQIVNDFQKGDIAEGYSVSREKKESFPLTVTSAQKNPTAFYLCASSIGFSPSWTSGKETQYFGPGTRLLVL.

Ten or more counts support this clone. The chain uses TRBV7-2 and TRBJ2-2; 9 nucleotides line up with TRBD2. Germline V gives CDR1 SGHTA, CDR2 FQGNSA. CDR3 length: 15 residues. With 5 bases clipped from V and 0 bases from J, the junction kept 1 base outside the gene matches. Here the CDR3 reads CASSGGGANTGELFF. The CDR3 nucleotides read TGTGCCAGCAGCGGCGGGGGGGCGAACACCGGGGAGCTGTTTTTT.

This clone has a count of ten or more. The chain combines TRBV6-1 with TRBJ2-2; D is undetermined. The CDR3 length is 14 residues. Germline-derived CDR1 and CDR2 are MNHNS and SASEGT. V gave up 5 bases and J gave up 5 bases, with 12 bases separating them. The CDR3 reads CASSRLVLTGELFF. The CDR3, as DNA: TGTGCCAGCAGTCGTCTAGTGCTTACCGGGGAGCTGTTTTTT.

There are many counts of this clone. The chain is built from TRBV5-8 and TRBJ1-1, with D unresolved. Per the germline V gene, CDR1 is SGHTS and CDR2 is YDEGEE. The CDR3 is 13 amino acids. Between the trimmed V and J ends, which lost 2 bases and 0 bases, there was a span of 5 bases. The CDR3 loop reads CASSLRVNTEAFF. In DNA, the CDR3 is TGTGCCAGCAGCTTAAGGGTGAACACTGAAGCTTTCTTT.

This clone showed up many times. V and J are TRBV27 and TRBJ1-1; unclear D gene. The germline V gene has CDR1 MNHEY and CDR2 SMNVEV (reference sequence). CDR3 length: 15 residues. Between the trimmed V and J ends, which lost 0 bases and 0 bases, there was a span of 8 bases. The CDR3 DNA reads as TGTGCCAGCAGTTTATCGGTCGGCATGAACACTGAAGCTTTCTTT. It yields the protein CASSLSVGMNTEAFF.

This clone has just a few counts. The conserved final phenylalanine or tryptophan is absent from the CDR3, which likely points to a read error. The J gene is TRBJ2-3, the V gene TRBV5-4; possible D gene TRBD1, 5 bases. V shed 10 bases and J shed 2 bases, with 17 bases lying between them. Germline CDR1 and CDR2: SGHNT and YYREEE (reference sequence). The CDR3 totals 14 residues. The CDR3 nucleotides are TGTGCCCTTCGCGACAGAGAGTTCACAGATACGCAGTATTCT. Protein product: CALRDREFTDTQYS.